This TCR beta chain was identified in a study of blood T cells in healthy people across ages. Then a second PCR, running roughly 7 to 11 cycles, was carried out with a sample-barcoded 5' primer and a J-beta primer mix. All samples gave at least 2.5 million CDR3-containing paired-end reads. TCRdb re-derived calls from the 5' RACE reads in MiXCR, one entry per CDR3 protein. The sample yields fewer than 600,000 distinct CDR3 sequences, 27% seen once. This clonotype showed up just a few times. Each sample used at least 6 million PBMCs. Trimming stripped 4 bases from V and 2 bases from J, with 11 bases between. CDR1 and CDR2 from the germline V gene are SNHLY and FYNNEI. This CDR3 is built from 14 residues. The same sample was also used in a study of T cells of mothers and their children. This second report adds: The study recruited three healthy Caucasian mothers and their six children as donors.

Sequencing input: blood. V gene TRBV2 combines with J gene TRBJ1-2; no reliable D call. The receptor comes from a boy under 10 years old in good health. CDR3 nucleotide sequence: TGTGCCAGCAGTGTACGGACCCGGAACTATGGCTACACCTTC. Protein product: CASSVRTRNYGYTF.